Listed below are T cell receptor beta chains from one sample, sequenced in a study of regulatory and conventional T cells in RAG deficiency. Using immunoSEQ multiplex PCR, the repertoire was profiled, and TCRdb retains in-frame clones only, with some absent. The data show 20,000 or so clones, with 80% to 90% seen just once and under 1.5% held by the top ten. In addition, the sample was reused for a study of regulatory T cells.

The sample comprised Tregs sorted from blood. The receptors were sampled from a human donor in good health. Each CDR3 is given with its conserved first and last residue. D genes are given only for firm matches. Clone size is not always given. Where it is, it says once, few, many or a class for expanded clones.

j_call,v_call,clone_size,d_call,cdr3_aa,cdr3_nt
TRBJ1-4,TRBV6-1,-,TRBD1,CASSVHPRQGADEKLFF,TGTGCCAGCAGTGTCCACCCCCGACAGGGGGCGGATGAAAAACTGTTTTTT
TRBJ2-7,TRBV5-1,-,TRBD2,CASSRKSSSGEVYEQYF,TGCGCCAGCAGCCGGAAATCATCTAGCGGAGAAGTCTACGAGCAGTACTTC
TRBJ2-3,TRBV7-9,-,-,CASSPRGPDTQYF,TGTGCCAGCAGCCCCCGGGGGCCAGATACGCAGTATTTT
TRBJ1-3,TRBV2,-,TRBD1,CASSPSGGSGNTIYF,TGTGCCAGCAGTCCCTCAGGGGGCTCTGGAAACACCATATATTTT
TRBJ2-1,TRBV5-1,-,TRBD2,CASSLVPAGGYNEQFF,TGCGCCAGCAGCTTGGTCCCGGCGGGGGGGTACAATGAGCAGTTCTTC
TRBJ1-5,TRBV6-1,-,-,CASSVGAGKNQPQHF,TGTGCCAGCTCAGTTGGGGCAGGAAAAAATCAGCCCCAGCATTTT
TRBJ2-2,TRBV9,once,-,CASSPGGLRTAGELFF,TGTGCCAGCAGCCCCGGCGGGTTGAGGACTGCTGGGGAGCTGTTTTTT
TRBJ1-5,TRBV28,-,-,CASSPGFVNQPQHF,TGTGCCAGCAGTCCAGGGTTTGTCAATCAGCCCCAGCATTTT
TRBJ1-2,TRBV5-1,-,-,CASSLEQGLGYTF,TGCGCCAGCAGCTTGGAACAGGGTCTTGGCTACACCTTC
TRBJ2-5,TRBV7-9,-,-,CASSLSGFQETQYF,TGTGCCAGCAGCTTATCAGGGTTCCAAGAGACCCAGTACTTC
TRBJ1-2,TRBV7-6,-,-,CASTNGGGSYGYTF,TGTGCCAGCACCAATGGGGGGGGATCCTATGGCTACACCTTC
TRBJ1-2,TRBV30,-,-,CAWNPGDFGYGYTF,TGTGCCTGGAACCCGGGGGATTTTGGCTATGGCTACACCTTC
TRBJ2-7,TRBV5-1,once,-,CASSLDWALTTYEQYF,TGCGCCAGCAGCTTGGATTGGGCCCTAACTACCTACGAGCAGTACTTC
TRBJ2-5,TRBV11-2,-,TRBD2,CASSQTSGRAGETQYF,TGTGCCAGCAGCCAGACTAGCGGGAGGGCTGGAGAGACCCAGTACTTC
TRBJ1-1,TRBV6-6,-,-,CASSYSSGATEAFF,TGTGCCAGCAGTTACTCGTCAGGGGCAACTGAAGCTTTCTTT
TRBJ2-3,TRBV7-9,-,-,CASSLASTDTQYF,TGTGCCAGCAGTCTAGCTAGCACAGATACGCAGTATTTT
TRBJ2-1,TRBV11-2,-,-,CASSSGDTVYNEQFF,TGTGCCAGCAGTTCAGGGGATACGGTATACAATGAGCAGTTCTTC
TRBJ2-1,TRBV4-1,-,-,CASSQTGGHTYNEQFF,TGCGCCAGCAGCCAGACCGGGGGTCATACCTACAATGAGCAGTTCTTC
TRBJ2-7,TRBV5-8,-,TRBD2,CASSLAYKTSGYYEQYF,TGTGCCAGCAGCTTGGCCTATAAAACTAGCGGGTACTACGAGCAGTACTTC
TRBJ1-1,TRBV6-1,-,-,CASSMTLNTEAFF,TGTGCCAGCAGTATGACACTCAACACTGAAGCTTTCTTT
TRBJ1-1,TRBV6-6,-,TRBD1,CASSRGTGGNTEAFF,TGTGCCAGCAGTCGGGGGACAGGGGGGAACACTGAAGCTTTCTTT
TRBJ2-5,TRBV7-7,-,-,CASSLISETQYF,TGTGCTAGCAGCCTCATCTCAGAGACCCAGTACTTC
TRBJ2-3,TRBV6-5,-,TRBD2,CASTDRGGTDTQYF,TGTGCCAGCACAGACCGGGGGGGGACAGATACGCAGTATTTT
TRBJ2-3,TRBV30,-,TRBD2,CAWSRGTSGRADTQYF,TGTGCCTGGAGCCGGGGGACTAGCGGGAGGGCAGATACGCAGTATTTT
TRBJ1-2,TRBV20-1,-,-,CSARPRDGYTF,TGCAGTGCTAGGCCTCGGGACGGCTACACCTTC
TRBJ2-5,TRBV9,-,TRBD2,CASSVEAGGPETQYF,TGTGCCAGCAGCGTAGAAGCGGGGGGGCCAGAGACCCAGTACTTC
TRBJ1-2,TRBV19,-,-,CASRFQGGYGYTF,TGTGCCAGTAGATTCCAGGGTGGCTATGGCTACACCTTC
TRBJ1-1,TRBV6-5,-,-,CASSYSTGWGNTEAFF,TGTGCCAGCAGTTACTCGACGGGGTGGGGGAATACTGAAGCTTTCTTT
TRBJ2-1,TRBV10-3,-,TRBD2,CAISPSGGTYNEQFF,TGTGCCATCAGCCCAAGCGGGGGGACCTACAATGAGCAGTTCTTC
TRBJ2-7,TRBV7-3,-,-,CASSFRGAAGGQYF,TGTGCCAGCAGCTTTCGGGGGGCAGCAGGAGGGCAGTACTTC
TRBJ2-1,TRBV7-6,-,-,CASSLAATGTMSSYNEQFF,TGTGCCAGCAGCTTAGCGGCCACTGGGACCATGAGCTCCTACAATGAGCAGTTCTTC
TRBJ2-7,TRBV6-1,once,-,CALNAAYEQYF,TGTGCCCTGAATGCGGCTTACGAGCAGTACTTC
TRBJ1-5,TRBV30,-,-,CAWSVARTACYSNQPQHF,TGTGCCTGGAGTGTAGCGAGGACAGCGTGCTATAGCAATCAGCCCCAGCATTTT
TRBJ2-7,TRBV6-1,-,TRBD1,CASRPPGGFYEQYF,TGTGCCAGCAGGCCACCAGGGGGATTCTACGAGCAGTACTTC
TRBJ2-5,TRBV15,-,TRBD2,CATSRDLRGLAGGRETQYF,TGTGCCACCAGCAGAGATCTTAGGGGACTAGCGGGGGGTCGGGAGACCCAGTACTTC
TRBJ2-1,TRBV5-1,-,-,CASSLEAGNEQFF,TGCGCCAGCAGCTTGGAGGCCGGGAATGAGCAGTTCTTC